The 17 T cell receptor beta chains below were found in one sample sequenced in a study of blood T cell repertoires in COVID-19. Sequencing was performed with immunoSEQ multiplex PCR; in TCRdb, only in-frame clones are kept and a portion is missing. The sample records about 160,000 clones, 82% being singletons. Material for sequencing was peripheral blood. Every receptor here comes from a woman of 80 years or more with active or convalescent COVID-19.

This clone was detected only once. V gene TRBV6-5 combines with J gene TRBJ2-7; D is ambiguous. Germline CDR1 reads MNHEY; CDR2 reads SVGAGI. The CDR3 runs to 10 residues. V was cut by 11 bases and J by 7 bases, with 12 bases left in between. The CDR3 DNA is TGTGCCTCCCGATATAGTGAGCAGTACTTC. Its protein product is CASRYSEQYF.

This clone was detected only a few times. The V call is TRBV28, the J call TRBJ1-4; maybe TRBD1 (5 bases). The V end was cut by 2 bases, the J end by 3 bases, with 7 bases between. Looked up from germline, CDR1 is MDHEN and CDR2 is SYDVKM. The CDR3 runs 14 residues. This CDR3 reads CASSLRGPNEKLFF. CDR3 nucleotides: TGTGCCAGCAGTTTAAGGGGTCCTAATGAAAAACTGTTTTTT.

The gene calls are TRBV7-8 and TRBJ2-1, with a possible D match to TRBD1 (6 bases). The V gene lost 0 bases and the J gene lost 15 bases, with 18 bases spanning the gap. CDR1 SGHVS and CDR2 FQNEAQ come from the germline V gene. The CDR3 length is 14 residues. In DNA form, the CDR3 reads TGTGCCAGCAGCTTAGCCCAGGGGTCTTTCGGTAGGTTCTTC. It translates to CASSLAQGSFGRFF.

This sequence joins TRBV19 and TRBJ1-2; D gene unclear. V was cut by 3 bases and J by 8 bases, with 16 bases left in between. Germline V lookup: CDR1 LNHDA, CDR2 SQIVND (reference sequence). The CDR3 contains 14 residues. In nucleotides, the CDR3 is TGTGCCAGTAGTATTCTTCAGCCTAGTATGGGCTACACCTTC. Protein: CASSILQPSMGYTF.

The rearrangement uses TRBV7-9 and TRBJ2-1; maybe TRBD1 (6 bases). V was pared by 5 bases and J by 12 bases, with 17 bases between. The length of the CDR3 is 13 residues. The germline gives CDR1 SEHNR, CDR2 FQNEAQ (reference sequence). CDR3 protein: CASSPGDAQGQFF. In DNA form, the CDR3 reads TGTGCCAGCAGCCCAGGGGACGCACAGGGGCAGTTCTTC.

This rearrangement joins TRBV5-1 to TRBJ1-1, with D unresolved. Trimming pared 0 bases from V and 1 base from J, leaving 7 bases between. CDR3 size: 14 residues. The germline V gene has CDR1 SGHRS and CDR2 YFSETQ. CDR3 sequence (DNA): TGCGCCAGCAGCTTGGTTCCCGGGAACACTGAAGCTTTCTTT. Translated, it gives CASSLVPGNTEAFF.

V gene TRBV5-4 combines with J gene TRBJ2-7, with 9 positions matching TRBD2. The length of the CDR3 is 15 residues. CDR1 and CDR2 from the germline V gene are SGHNT and YYREEE (reference sequence). V dropped 2 bases and J dropped 4; count of bases not matched to a gene: 7. CDR3: CASSFNSGSAYEQYF. CDR3 sequence (DNA): TGTGCCAGCAGCTTCAATAGCGGGAGTGCTTACGAGCAGTACTTC.

This CDR3 reads CASREAQGQGYEQYF. CDR3 nucleotide sequence: TGTGCCAGCAGGGAGGCACAGGGACAGGGCTACGAGCAGTACTTC. The chain carries TRBV28 and TRBJ2-7, with 9 nucleotides matching TRBD1. The ends lost 6 bases at V and 3 bases at J; junction bases unmatched: 9. Germline assignment: CDR1 MDHEN and CDR2 SYDVKM. The CDR3 spans 15 residues. Drawing the rest from reference TRBV28 and TRBJ2-7, the complete variable domain is DVKVTQSSRYLVKRTGEKVFLECVQDMDHENMFWYRQDPGLGLRLIYFSYDVKMKEKGDIPEGYSVSREKKERFSLILESASTNQTSMYLCASREAQGQGYEQYFGPGTRLTVT.

This rearrangement joins TRBV14 to TRBJ1-2; TRBD1 matches 7 bases. This CDR3 has 14 amino acids. Looked up from germline, CDR1 is SGHDN and CDR2 is FVKESK. The V and J ends lost 1 base and 4 bases, in that order; junction bases with no gene match: 3. The CDR3 loop reads CASSQADRIYGYTF. For the CDR3, the DNA is TGTGCCAGCAGCCAAGCGGACAGGATCTATGGCTACACCTTC.

The V and J genes are TRBV5-1 and TRBJ2-7; 12 bases are a match to TRBD2. Germline V gene data show CDR1 as SGHRS and CDR2 as YFSETQ. Trimming removed 4 bases from V and 7 bases from J; junction bases left unmatched: 6. This CDR3 spans 14 amino acids. CDR3 nucleotides: TGCGCCAGCAGCGTGACTAGCGGGAGAGGTGAGCAGTACTTC. Its protein product is CASSVTSGRGEQYF. Filled out from reference TRBV5-1 and TRBJ2-7, the complete variable domain reads KAGVTQTPRYLIKTRGQQVTLSCSPISGHRSVSWYQQTPGQGLQFLFEYFSETQRNKGNFPGRFSGRQFSNSRSEMNVSTLELGDSALYLCASSVTSGRGEQYFGPGTRLTVT.

The CDR3 sequence is CASSYGLAGTDTQYF. The CDR3 DNA reads as TGTGCCAGCAGCTACGGACTAGCGGGCACAGATACGCAGTATTTT. The V gene is TRBV5-4, the J gene TRBJ2-3; 10 bases line up with TRBD2. Losses at the gene ends were 3 bases for V and 1 base for J; bases not matched to a gene: 2. CDR1 and CDR2 (germline): SGHNT, YYREEE (reference sequence). The CDR3 runs 15 residues.

This clone was picked up one time. This chain links TRBV7-3 with TRBJ2-7; TRBD2 is a possible D gene (6 bases). Looked up from germline, CDR1 is SGHTA and CDR2 is FQGTGA. V shed 0 bases and J shed 5 bases, with 14 bases lying between them. The CDR3 runs to 15 residues. The CDR3 protein is CASSLTPGSVNEQYF. DNA of the CDR3: TGTGCCAGCAGCTTAACCCCCGGGAGTGTGAACGAGCAGTACTTC.

V and J are TRBV19 and TRBJ2-1; TRBD2 matches at 7 bases. Germline-derived CDR1 and CDR2 are LNHDA and SQIVND (reference sequence). Losses at the gene ends were 10 bases for V and 5 bases for J; bases not matched to a gene: 8. The CDR3 consists of 13 residues. CDR3 bases: TGTGCCACGAGGGGAAGCGGGGACAATGAGCAGTTCTTC. Translated: CATRGSGDNEQFF.

The chain links TRBV6-6 to TRBJ2-5, with 8 bases matching TRBD2. The CDR3 loop spans 15 amino acids. Germline CDR1 reads MNHNY; CDR2 reads SVGAGI (reference sequence). V lost 5 bases and J lost 6; bases outside the gene matches: 11. This CDR3 is CASSPGGGGKKTQYF. CDR3 bases: TGTGCCAGCAGTCCGGGGGGGGGCGGGAAGAAGACCCAGTACTTC.

To note about this clone: Different DNA sequences within this sample yield the same CDR3. This chain uses TRBV2 with TRBJ2-2; 8 bases fit TRBD1. The J segment lost 0 bases and the V segment lost 6 bases, leaving 0 bases of the junction unmatched. CDR1 is SNHLY and CDR2 is FYNNEI in the germline V gene. The CDR3 extends over 14 amino acids. The CDR3 region is CASRTGANTGELFF. CDR3 nucleotides: TGTGCCAGCAGGACAGGGGCGAACACCGGGGAGCTGTTTTTT.

The V gene is TRBV9, the J gene TRBJ1-4, with D hard to call. In germline, CDR1 is SGDLS, CDR2 YYNGEE. Trimming shortened V by 0 bases and J by 8 bases, and 14 bases separated the two germline ends. The CDR3 contains 15 residues. For the CDR3, the DNA is TGTGCCAGCAGCGTAGGTGATGCTAGAGGGGAAAAACTGTTTTTT. Amino acids: CASSVGDARGEKLFF.

This clone showed up just once. The V gene is TRBV29-1, the J gene TRBJ2-7; 8 nucleotides line up with TRBD2. Trimming cost V 3 bases and J 6 bases; bases outside gene matches: 4. Germline V gene sequence: CDR1 SQVTM, CDR2 ANQGSEA. The CDR3 consists of 12 residues. The CDR3 region is CSVDSLAGEQYF. In DNA, the CDR3 is TGCAGCGTTGACTCCCTAGCGGGCGAGCAGTACTTC.